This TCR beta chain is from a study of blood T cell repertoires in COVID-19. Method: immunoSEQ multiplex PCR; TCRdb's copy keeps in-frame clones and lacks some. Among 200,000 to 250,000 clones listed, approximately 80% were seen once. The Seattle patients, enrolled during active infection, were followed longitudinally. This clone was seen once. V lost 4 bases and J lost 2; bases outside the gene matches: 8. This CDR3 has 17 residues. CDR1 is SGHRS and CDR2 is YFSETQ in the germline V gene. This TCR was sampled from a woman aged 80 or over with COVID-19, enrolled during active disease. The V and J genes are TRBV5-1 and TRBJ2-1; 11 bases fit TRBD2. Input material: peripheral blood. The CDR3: CASSPGQTSGAYNEQFF. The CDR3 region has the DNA TGCGCCAGCAGCCCGGGACAGACTAGCGGGGCCTACAATGAGCAGTTCTTC.